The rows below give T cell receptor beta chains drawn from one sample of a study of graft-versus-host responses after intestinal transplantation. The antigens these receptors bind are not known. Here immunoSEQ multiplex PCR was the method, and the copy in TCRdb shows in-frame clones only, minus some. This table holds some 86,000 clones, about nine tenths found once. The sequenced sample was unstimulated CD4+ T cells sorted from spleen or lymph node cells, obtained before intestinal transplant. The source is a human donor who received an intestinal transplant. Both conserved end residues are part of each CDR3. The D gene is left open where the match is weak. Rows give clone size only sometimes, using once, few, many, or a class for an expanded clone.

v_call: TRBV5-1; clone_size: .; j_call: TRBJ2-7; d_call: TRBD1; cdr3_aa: CASSSGGQPSYEQYF; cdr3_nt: TGCGCCAGCAGCTCAGGGGGACAGCCCTCCTACGAGCAGTACTTC
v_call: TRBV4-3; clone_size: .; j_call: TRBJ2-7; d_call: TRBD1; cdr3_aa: CASSQDGTGQFRAYEQYF; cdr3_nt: TGCGCCAGCAGCCAAGACGGGACAGGGCAGTTTCGTGCCTACGAGCAGTACTTC
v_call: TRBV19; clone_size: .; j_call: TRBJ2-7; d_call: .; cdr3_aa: CASSILGLSSGSEQYF; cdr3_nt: TGTGCCAGTAGTATACTGGGGCTGTCCTCGGGCTCAGAGCAGTACTTC
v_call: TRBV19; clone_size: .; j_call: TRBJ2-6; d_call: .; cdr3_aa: CASTNSISGANVLTF; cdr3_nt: TGTGCCAGCACTAACTCGATCTCTGGGGCCAACGTCCTGACTTTC
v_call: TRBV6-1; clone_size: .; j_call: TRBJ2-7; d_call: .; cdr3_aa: CASSLLPGGPNEQYF; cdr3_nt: TGTGCCAGCAGCTTACTCCCCGGGGGGCCTAACGAGCAGTACTTC
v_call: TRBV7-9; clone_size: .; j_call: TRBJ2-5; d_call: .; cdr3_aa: CASSLGPLPTDKETQYF; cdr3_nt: TGTGCCAGCAGCTTAGGGCCCCTCCCGACAGACAAAGAGACCCAGTACTTC
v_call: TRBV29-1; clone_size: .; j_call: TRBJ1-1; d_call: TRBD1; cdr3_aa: CSVERGQGNTEAFF; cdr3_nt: TGCAGCGTTGAAAGGGGACAGGGGAACACTGAAGCTTTCTTT
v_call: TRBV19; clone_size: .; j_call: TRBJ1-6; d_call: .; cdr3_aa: CASSSGVGAVSPLHF; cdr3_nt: TGTGCCAGTAGTAGCGGTGTGGGGGCTGTTTCACCCCTCCACTTT
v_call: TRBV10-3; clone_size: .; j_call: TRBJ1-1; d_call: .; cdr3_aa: CASHRVEGTEAFF; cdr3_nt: TGTGCCTCCCACAGGGTAGAGGGCACTGAAGCTTTCTTT
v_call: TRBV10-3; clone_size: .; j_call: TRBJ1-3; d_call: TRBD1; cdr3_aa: CAIRPQGTDTIYF; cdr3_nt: TGTGCCATCAGGCCACAGGGGACCGACACCATATATTTT
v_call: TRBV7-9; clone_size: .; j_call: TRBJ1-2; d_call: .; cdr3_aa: CASSAAGRRGYTF; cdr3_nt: TGTGCCAGCAGCGCTGCGGGTAGAAGGGGCTACACCTTC
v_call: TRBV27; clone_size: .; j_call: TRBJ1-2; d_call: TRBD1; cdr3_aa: CASSPSRGNYGYTF; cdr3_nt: TGTGCCAGCAGTCCATCCAGGGGGAACTATGGCTACACCTTC
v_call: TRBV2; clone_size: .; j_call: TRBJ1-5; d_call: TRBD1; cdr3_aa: CASTEVEGAQPQHF; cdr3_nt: TGTGCCAGCACTGAGGTGGAGGGGGCACAGCCCCAGCATTTT
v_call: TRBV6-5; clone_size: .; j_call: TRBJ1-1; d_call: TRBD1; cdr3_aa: CASRRGTGHTEAFF; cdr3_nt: TGTGCCAGCAGGCGCGGGACAGGGCACACTGAAGCTTTCTTT
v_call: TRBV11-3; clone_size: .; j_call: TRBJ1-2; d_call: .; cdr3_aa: CASSLTRVGSYTF; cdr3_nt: TGTGCCAGCAGCTTAACTCGGGTCGGGTCTTACACCTTC
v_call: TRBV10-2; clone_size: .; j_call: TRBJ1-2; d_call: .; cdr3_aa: CASSDPARYGYTF; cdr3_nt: TGCGCCAGCAGTGACCCCGCTAGATATGGCTACACCTTC
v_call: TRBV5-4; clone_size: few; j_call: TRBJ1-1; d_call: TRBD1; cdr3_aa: CASSLVQGAGTEAFF; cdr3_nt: TGTGCCAGCAGCTTGGTCCAGGGGGCGGGCACTGAAGCTTTCTTT
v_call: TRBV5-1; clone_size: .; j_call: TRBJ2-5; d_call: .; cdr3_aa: CASSRRATETQYF; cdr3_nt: TGCGCCAGCAGCCGCCGAGCTACGGAGACCCAGTACTTC
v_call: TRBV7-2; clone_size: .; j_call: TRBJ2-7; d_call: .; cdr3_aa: CASSTRQLAYEQYF; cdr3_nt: TGTGCCAGCAGCACCAGACAGCTAGCCTACGAGCAGTACTTC
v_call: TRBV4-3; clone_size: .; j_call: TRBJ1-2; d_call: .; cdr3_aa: CASSQVGSDYGYTF; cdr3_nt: TGCGCCAGCAGCCAAGTCGGAAGCGACTATGGCTACACCTTC
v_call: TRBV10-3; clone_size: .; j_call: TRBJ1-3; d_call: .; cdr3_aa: CAISEGEPGNTIYF; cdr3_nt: TGTGCCATCAGTGAGGGAGAACCGGGAAACACCATATATTTT
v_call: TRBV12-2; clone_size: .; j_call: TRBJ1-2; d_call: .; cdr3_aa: CASRLKGSYTF; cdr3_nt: TGTGCAAGTCGCTTAAAGGGGAGCTACACCTTC
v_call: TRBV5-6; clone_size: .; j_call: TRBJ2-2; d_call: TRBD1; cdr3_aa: CASRRQGSGTGELFF; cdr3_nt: TGTGCCAGCAGAAGACAGGGCTCGGGGACCGGGGAGCTGTTTTTT
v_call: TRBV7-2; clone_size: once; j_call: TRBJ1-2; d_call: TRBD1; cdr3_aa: CASSLEGTGNYGYTF; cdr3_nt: TGTGCCAGCAGCTTAGAAGGGACAGGGAACTATGGCTACACCTTC
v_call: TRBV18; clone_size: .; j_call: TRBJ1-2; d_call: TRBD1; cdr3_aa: CASSPRTGVGQGAAGYTF; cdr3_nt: TGTGCCAGCTCACCAAGAACAGGGGTCGGACAGGGTGCGGCTGGCTACACCTTC
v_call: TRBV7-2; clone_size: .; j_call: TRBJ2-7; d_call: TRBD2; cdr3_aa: CASSLGLAGAYEQYF; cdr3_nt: TGTGCCAGCAGCTTGGGACTAGCGGGGGCCTACGAGCAGTACTTC
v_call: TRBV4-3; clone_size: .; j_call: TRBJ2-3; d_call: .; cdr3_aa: CASSQIPRGLYTDTQYF; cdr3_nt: TGCGCCAGCAGCCAAATCCCGAGGGGACTTTACACAGATACGCAGTATTTT
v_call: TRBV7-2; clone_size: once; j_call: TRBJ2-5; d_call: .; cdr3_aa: CASSLVTDSQETQYF; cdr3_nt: TGTGCCAGCAGCTTAGTAACGGACAGCCAAGAGACCCAGTACTTC
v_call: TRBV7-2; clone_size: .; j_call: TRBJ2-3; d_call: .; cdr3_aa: CASSLAGGGGTDTQYF; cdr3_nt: TGTGCCAGCAGCTTAGCCGGCGGGGGCGGCACAGATACGCAGTATTTT
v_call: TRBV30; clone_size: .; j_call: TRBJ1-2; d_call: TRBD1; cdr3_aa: CAWSGQGASGYTF; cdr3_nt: TGTGCCTGGAGTGGACAGGGGGCGTCGGGCTACACCTTC
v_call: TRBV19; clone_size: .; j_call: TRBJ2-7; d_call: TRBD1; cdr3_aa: CASTRQGDRNEQYF; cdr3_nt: TGTGCCAGTACCCGACAGGGGGATCGGAACGAGCAGTACTTC
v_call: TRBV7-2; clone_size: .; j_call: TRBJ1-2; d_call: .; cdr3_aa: CASSLAYPVEGYTF; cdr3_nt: TGTGCCAGCAGCTTAGCGTACCCCGTTGAGGGCTACACCTTC
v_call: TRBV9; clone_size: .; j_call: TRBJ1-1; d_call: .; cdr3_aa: CASSVDWNTEAFF; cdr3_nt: TGTGCCAGCAGCGTAGACTGGAACACTGAAGCTTTCTTT
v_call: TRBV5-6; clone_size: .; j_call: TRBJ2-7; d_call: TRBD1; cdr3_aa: CASSVRDRFSYEQYF; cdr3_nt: TGTGCCAGCAGCGTCAGGGACAGGTTCTCCTACGAGCAGTACTTC
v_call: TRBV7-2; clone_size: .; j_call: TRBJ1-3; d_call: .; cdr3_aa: CASSLMGAPGNTIYF; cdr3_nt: TGTGCCAGCAGCTTGATGGGGGCGCCTGGAAACACCATATATTTT
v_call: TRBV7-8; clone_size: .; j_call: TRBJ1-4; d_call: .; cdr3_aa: CASSSPTQVEKLFF; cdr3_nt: TGTGCCAGCAGCTCCCCGACCCAGGTCGAAAAACTGTTTTTT
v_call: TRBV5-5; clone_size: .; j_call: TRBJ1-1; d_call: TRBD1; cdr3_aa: CASSRGTGLEAFF; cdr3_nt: TGTGCCAGCAGCCGGGGGACAGGACTTGAAGCTTTCTTT
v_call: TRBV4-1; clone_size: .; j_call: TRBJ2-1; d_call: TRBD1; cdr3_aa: CASSQDKGQANEQFF; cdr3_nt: TGCGCCAGCAGCCAAGATAAGGGACAGGCCAATGAGCAGTTCTTC
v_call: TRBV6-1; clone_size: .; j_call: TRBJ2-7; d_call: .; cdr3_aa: CASSEVGPRYEQYF; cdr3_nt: TGTGCCAGCAGTGAAGTTGGTCCGAGGTACGAGCAGTACTTC
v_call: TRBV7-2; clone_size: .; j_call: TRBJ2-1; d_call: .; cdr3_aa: CASSFRTAGNEQFF; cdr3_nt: TGTGCCAGCAGCTTCAGGACTGCGGGGAATGAGCAGTTCTTC
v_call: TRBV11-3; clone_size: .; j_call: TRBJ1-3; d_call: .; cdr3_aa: CASSALSASGNTIYF; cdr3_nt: TGTGCCAGCAGCGCCCTATCCGCATCTGGAAACACCATATATTTT
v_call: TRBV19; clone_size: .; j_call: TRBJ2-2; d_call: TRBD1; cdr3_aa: CASSIGQGTGELFF; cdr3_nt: TGTGCCAGTAGTATTGGACAGGGCACCGGGGAGCTGTTTTTT
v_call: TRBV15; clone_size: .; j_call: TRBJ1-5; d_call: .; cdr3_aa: CATSRRDFEPQHF; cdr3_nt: TGTGCCACCAGCCGCAGGGATTTTGAGCCCCAGCATTTT
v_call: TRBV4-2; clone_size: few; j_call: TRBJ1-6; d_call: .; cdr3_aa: CASSQMQPGLGSPLHF; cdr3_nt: TGTGCCAGCAGCCAAATGCAGCCGGGATTGGGTTCACCCCTCCACTTT
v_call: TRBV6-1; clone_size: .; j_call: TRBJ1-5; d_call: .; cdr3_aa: CASSPGGLGNQPQHF; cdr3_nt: TGTGCCAGCAGTCCCGGAGGGTTGGGTAATCAGCCCCAGCATTTT
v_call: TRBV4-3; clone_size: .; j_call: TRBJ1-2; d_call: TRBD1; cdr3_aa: CASSPTPGQQLYGYTF; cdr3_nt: TGCGCCAGCAGCCCGACACCGGGACAGCAACTCTATGGCTACACCTTC
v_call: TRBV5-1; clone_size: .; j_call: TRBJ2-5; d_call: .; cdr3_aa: CASSLVGAPQETQYF; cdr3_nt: TGCGCCAGCAGCTTGGTGGGGGCCCCTCAAGAGACCCAGTACTTC
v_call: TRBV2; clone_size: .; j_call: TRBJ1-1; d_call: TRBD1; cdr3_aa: CASSEIGQGLGTEAFF; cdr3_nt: TGTGCCAGCAGTGAAATAGGACAGGGATTGGGCACTGAAGCTTTCTTT
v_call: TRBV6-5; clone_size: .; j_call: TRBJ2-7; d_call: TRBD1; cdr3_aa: CASSYSGTGYEQYF; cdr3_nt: TGTGCCAGCAGTTACTCAGGGACAGGGTACGAGCAGTACTTC